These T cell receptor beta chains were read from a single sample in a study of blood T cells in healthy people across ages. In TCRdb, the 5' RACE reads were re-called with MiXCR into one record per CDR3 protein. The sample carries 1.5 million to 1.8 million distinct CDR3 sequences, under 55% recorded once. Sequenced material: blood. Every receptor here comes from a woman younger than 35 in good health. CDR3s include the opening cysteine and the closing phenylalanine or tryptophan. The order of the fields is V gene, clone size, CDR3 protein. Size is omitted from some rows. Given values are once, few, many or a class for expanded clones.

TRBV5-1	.	CASSLEYRGRYNNQPQHF
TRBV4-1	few	CASSPPPANPKNIQYF
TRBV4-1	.	CASSHGTGVMNTEAFF
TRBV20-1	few	CSARGSNEQYF
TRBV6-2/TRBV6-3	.	CASSSRTGNSGQPQHF
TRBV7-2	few	CASSKNLAETRSLFTDTQYF
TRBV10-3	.	CAISGQQANYGYTF
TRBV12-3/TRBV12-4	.	CASSLSGFMNTEAFF
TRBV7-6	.	CASSLVSVNEQFF
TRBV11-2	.	CASSLGAGMRVTEAFF